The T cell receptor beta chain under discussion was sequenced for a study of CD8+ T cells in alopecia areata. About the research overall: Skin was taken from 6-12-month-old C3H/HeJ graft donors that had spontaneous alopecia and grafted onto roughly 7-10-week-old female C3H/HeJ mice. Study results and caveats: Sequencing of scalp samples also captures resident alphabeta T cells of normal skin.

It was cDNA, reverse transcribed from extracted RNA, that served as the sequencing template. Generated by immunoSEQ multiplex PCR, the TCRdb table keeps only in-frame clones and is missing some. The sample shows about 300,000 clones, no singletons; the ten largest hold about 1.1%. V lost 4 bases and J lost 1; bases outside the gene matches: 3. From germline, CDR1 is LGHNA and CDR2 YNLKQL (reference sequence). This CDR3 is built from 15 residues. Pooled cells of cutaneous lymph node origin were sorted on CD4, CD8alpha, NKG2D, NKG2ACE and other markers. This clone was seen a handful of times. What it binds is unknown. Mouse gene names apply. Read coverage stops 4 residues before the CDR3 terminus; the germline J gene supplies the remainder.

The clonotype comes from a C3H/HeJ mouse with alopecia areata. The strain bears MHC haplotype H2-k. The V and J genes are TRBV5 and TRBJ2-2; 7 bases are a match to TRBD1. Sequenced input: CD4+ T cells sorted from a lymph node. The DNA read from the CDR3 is TGTGCCAGCAGCCCCCGGGACAGAAACACCGGG. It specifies CASSPRDRNTG. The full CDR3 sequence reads CASSPRDRNTGQLYF.